The T cell receptor (beta chain) described here comes from a study of control samples from healthy donors and cancer patients. TCRdb's copy holds only in-frame clones and misses some; the assay was immunoSEQ multiplex PCR. The repertoire holds around 94,000 clones, with about 92% as singletons. Sequencing was performed on blood. The receptor comes from a woman in her 30s in good health.

CDR3 in amino acids: CASSLVGALSTDTQYF. CDR3 bases: TGTGCCAGCAGCTTGGTGGGTGCGCTAAGCACAGATACGCAGTATTTT. The chain links TRBV5-4 to TRBJ2-3; no firm D call. From germline, CDR1 is SGHNT and CDR2 YYREEE (reference sequence). Trimming stripped 0 bases from V and 0 bases from J, with 11 bases between. This CDR3 spans 16 amino acids.